Listed here are 32 T cell receptor beta chains from one sample, sequenced in a study of blood T cell repertoires in COVID-19. Using immunoSEQ multiplex PCR, the repertoire was profiled, and TCRdb retains in-frame clones only, with some absent. Among about 210,000 clones, around 80% were seen once, and the ten largest hold 13%. The sequenced sample was peripheral blood. Receptors were obtained from a human donor in a cohort sampled during active COVID-19.

The chain employs TRBV27 and TRBJ2-4; D gene uncertain. The CDR3 is made up of 15 amino acids. Trimming cost V 8 bases and J 0 bases, with 14 bases left between them. The germline V gene has CDR1 MNHEY and CDR2 SMNVEV (reference sequence). Written as DNA, the CDR3 is TGTGCCAGCTCACCAACAAACCTAGCCAAAAACATTCAGTACTTC. Its translation is CASSPTNLAKNIQYF.

The chain employs TRBV3-1 (or the pseudogene TRBV3-2) and TRBJ1-2; weak D call: TRBD1 (5 bases). Germline lookup yields CDR1 LGHDT and CDR2 YNNKEL (reference sequence). The CDR3 runs to 14 residues. The V end lost 1 base, the J end lost 8 bases, and 14 bases lay between the germline ends. CDR3 sequence reads: CASSQGVSGFGYTF. In DNA, the CDR3 is TGTGCCAGCAGCCAAGGCGTCTCAGGGTTCGGCTACACCTTC.

The chain links TRBV7-8 to TRBJ1-5; 7 bases map to TRBD1. The germline V gene encodes CDR1 SGHVS and CDR2 FQNEAQ. With 6 bases clipped from V and 6 bases from J, the junction kept 11 bases outside the gene matches. This CDR3 comprises 15 residues. Here the CDR3 DNA reads TGTGCCAGCAGGGCTACAGGGGAAGTTAGTCAGCCCCAGCATTTT. It codes for CASRATGEVSQPQHF.

The chain has TRBV5-4 and TRBJ2-2; 7 bases are a match to TRBD1. The V gene end was trimmed by 4 bases and the J gene end by 7 bases; junction bases not matched to a gene: 10. CDR1 is SGHNT and CDR2 is YYREEE in the germline V gene (reference sequence). This CDR3 spans 15 amino acids. CDR3 DNA sequence: TGTGCCAGCAGCCCCGACAGGGTAAAGGTCGGGGAGCTGTTTTTT. Translation: CASSPDRVKVGELFF.

This clone was found a few times. The chain uses TRBV4-2 and TRBJ1-5; D uncertain. The germline CDR1 and CDR2 sequences are LGHNA and YNFKEQ. V lost 0 bases and J lost 5, with 8 bases in between. The CDR3 is 14 residues long. The DNA of the CDR3 is TGTGCCAGCAGCCAAGAGACTAGGGATCAGCCCCAGCATTTT. Its protein is CASSQETRDQPQHF.

The chain combines TRBV6-5 with TRBJ2-2; 9 nucleotides line up with TRBD2. The trim removed 4 bases at V and 7 bases at J, leaving 10 bases unmatched. The germline CDR1 and CDR2 sequences are MNHEY and SVGAGI. This CDR3 has 16 residues. This chain's CDR3 is CASSSAETSGLGELFF. CDR3 in DNA: TGTGCCAGCAGTTCCGCCGAGACTAGCGGTCTCGGGGAGCTGTTTTTT.

This clone was picked up one time. V is TRBV2 and J is TRBJ2-3; D is unclear. Germline V gives CDR1 SNHLY, CDR2 FYNNEI. Trimming took off 7 bases at V and 0 bases at J, with 8 bases between the two ends. The CDR3 contains 13 residues. The CDR3 DNA is TGTGCCAGCACCCGAGGCAGCACAGATACGCAGTATTTT. Residues: CASTRGSTDTQYF.

The CDR3 nucleotides are TGTGCCAGCAGCGTAGAGGGACTAAGGTACAATGAGCAGTTCTTC. As protein: CASSVEGLRYNEQFF. The chain couples TRBV9 to TRBJ2-1; 7 positions match TRBD2. J gave up 4 bases and V 0 bases, and 4 bases lay outside the gene matches. CDR3 size: 15 residues. Germline V CDR1 and CDR2: SGDLS, YYNGEE.

The V and J genes are TRBV11-3 and TRBJ1-1; maybe TRBD1 (5 bases). V lost 2 bases to trimming and J lost 3 bases, with 10 bases between them. This CDR3 has 14 amino acids. CDR1 and CDR2 (germline): SGHNT, YENEEA. The DNA of the CDR3 is TGTGCCAGCAGCTTAAGGGGAAGGGACACTGAAGCTTTCTTT. The encoded protein is CASSLRGRDTEAFF.

The V and J genes are TRBV6-5 and TRBJ1-1; no clear D gene. CDR3 length: 13 residues. From germline, CDR1 is MNHEY and CDR2 SVGAGI. V was pared by 5 bases and J by 8 bases, with 15 bases between. CDR3 coding DNA: TGTGCCAGCAGTCCCGACACTGGGTCCGAAGCTTTCTTT. Translation gives CASSPDTGSEAFF.

The chain couples TRBV19 to TRBJ2-5; 9 nucleotides match TRBD2. Looked up from germline, CDR1 is LNHDA and CDR2 is SQIVND (reference sequence). The CDR3 runs 15 residues. Trimming cost V 5 bases and J 2 bases; bases outside gene matches: 6. The CDR3 is CASSGLAGSQETQYF. DNA for the CDR3: TGTGCCAGTAGTGGTCTAGCGGGGAGTCAAGAGACCCAGTACTTC.

This clone was detected once. In DNA form, the CDR3 reads TGTGCCAGTAGTATTGGAACAGTCAGCAATCAGCCCCAGCATTTT. Translating gives CASSIGTVSNQPQHF. The chain joins TRBV19 to TRBJ1-5; D is unclear. CDR3 length: 15 residues. V gave up 3 bases and J gave up 1 base, with 10 bases separating them. CDR1 is LNHDA, CDR2 SQIVND, per germline (reference sequence).

J is TRBJ2-1 and V is TRBV18, with 8 positions matching TRBD1. Germline trimming cut 6 bases from V and 6 bases from J; bases unmatched to any gene: 13. Germline values: CDR1 KGHSH, CDR2 LQKENI. The CDR3 sequence is 16 residues long. The CDR3 coding sequence is TGTGCCAGCTCCACCACCGATCAGGGGGCCCGCAATGAGCAGTTCTTC. Protein sequence: CASSTTDQGARNEQFF.

The chain uses TRBV12-3 or TRBV12-4 and TRBJ2-4; 10 nucleotides line up with TRBD1. Trimming cost V 5 bases and J 15 bases; bases outside gene matches: 7. This CDR3 spans 12 amino acids. In nucleotides, the CDR3 is TGTGCCAGCAGTCCCGGACAGGGGGATCTGTACTTC. It encodes CASSPGQGDLYF.

This chain uses TRBV6-2 or TRBV6-3 with TRBJ2-3; possible D gene TRBD2, 6 bases. The V end lost 5 bases, the J end lost 2 bases, and 14 bases lay between the germline ends. This CDR3 spans 15 amino acids. Looked up from germline, CDR1 is MNHEY and CDR2 is SVGEGT. CDR3 DNA: TGTGCCAGCAGTACCACAAGGGACTCCACAGATACGCAGTATTTT. This translates into CASSTTRDSTDTQYF.

The chain employs TRBV7-2 and TRBJ2-1; 10 bases are shared with TRBD2. CDR1 is SGHTA and CDR2 is FQGNSA in the germline V gene. The V segment lost 1 base and the J segment 4 bases; nucleotides outside the gene matches: 4. The CDR3 is 16 amino acids. The CDR3 loop reads CASSLGLAGAYNEQFF. CDR3 in DNA: TGTGCCAGCAGCTTAGGGCTAGCGGGGGCATACAATGAGCAGTTCTTC. Full variable domain (remainder filled in from reference TRBV7-2 and TRBJ2-1): GAGVSQSPSNKVTEKGKDVELRCDPISGHTALYWYRQSLGQGLEFLIYFQGNSAPDKSGLPSDRFSAERTGGSVSTLTIQRTQQEDSAVYLCASSLGLAGAYNEQFFGPGTRLTVL.

V usage is TRBV29-1 and J usage is TRBJ1-1; TRBD1 aligns across 7 bases. J gave up 5 bases and V 7 bases, and 7 bases lay outside the gene matches. Germline V gene data show CDR1 as SQVTM and CDR2 as ANQGSEA. CDR3 length: 12 residues. The CDR3 sequence: CSAGTARTEAFF. The CDR3, as DNA: TGCAGCGCTGGGACAGCGAGAACTGAAGCTTTCTTT.

The gene calls are TRBV5-4 and TRBJ2-5; the match to TRBD1 covers 7 bases. Germline CDR1 SGHNT, CDR2 YYREEE (reference sequence). V lost 2 bases to trimming and J lost 2 bases; unmatched junction nucleotides: 3. This CDR3 region has 14 residues. CDR3 DNA sequence: TGTGCCAGCAGCTTTCCGGGACAGCAAGAGACCCAGTACTTC. It is translated as CASSFPGQQETQYF.

V usage is TRBV6-6 and J usage is TRBJ2-7; a possible D gene is TRBD2 (5 bases). The CDR3 length is 14 residues. V gave up 0 bases and J gave up 6 bases, with 12 bases separating them. Per germline, CDR1 MNHNY and CDR2 SVGAGI (reference sequence). The CDR3 spells CASSYSSSAGEQYF. CDR3 coding DNA: TGTGCCAGCAGTTACTCCTCCTCGGCGGGCGAGCAGTACTTC.

The rearrangement uses TRBV29-1 and TRBJ2-3; 8 bases line up with TRBD1. From germline, CDR1 is SQVTM and CDR2 ANQGSEA. This CDR3 is 14 amino acids long. V shed 5 bases and J 1 base; nucleotides not matched to a gene: 5. The CDR3 coding sequence is TGCAGCGTTACCGACAGGGGTCGCACAGATACGCAGTATTTT. Translated, it gives CSVTDRGRTDTQYF.

The genes are TRBV6-1 and TRBJ1-5; D perhaps matches TRBD1 (6 bases). The germline V gene encodes CDR1 MNHNS and CDR2 SASEGT. This CDR3 has 18 residues. V shed 0 bases and J shed 3 bases, with 18 bases lying between them. In DNA form, the CDR3 reads TGTGCCAGCAGTGAAGCTTCGTCGGGGGGCGCGGACAATCAGCCCCAGCATTTT. This encodes CASSEASSGGADNQPQHF.

The chain couples TRBV6-2 or TRBV6-3 to TRBJ2-1; weak D call: TRBD2 (7 bases). Trimming took 4 bases from V and 4 from J, leaving 14 bases between them. There are 15 residues in the CDR3. Germline V gives CDR1 MNHEY, CDR2 SVGEGT. The CDR3 loop reads CASSFGGPRYNEQFF. For the CDR3, the DNA is TGTGCCAGCAGTTTCGGGGGGCCAAGGTACAATGAGCAGTTCTTC.

V gene TRBV27 combines with J gene TRBJ2-5; D gene uncertain. The CDR3 loop spans 13 amino acids. CDR1 and CDR2 from the germline V gene are MNHEY and SMNVEV (reference sequence). Trimming removed 3 bases from V and 3 bases from J, with 8 bases in between. The CDR3 DNA is TGTGCCAGCAGTTTGGCAGTCGAAGAGACCCAGTACTTC. This gives the protein CASSLAVEETQYF.

The CDR3 here is CASSLFQQGTDTQYF. The CDR3 nucleotides are TGTGCCAGCAGTTTATTTCAACAGGGGACAGATACGCAGTATTTT. The chain links TRBV28 to TRBJ2-3, with 7 bases matching TRBD1. Trimming at V came to 1 base and at J to 3 bases, leaving 4 bases not matched to a gene. The CDR3 is 15 amino acids. Per germline, CDR1 MDHEN and CDR2 SYDVKM.

The V gene is TRBV19, the J gene TRBJ1-1; unclear D gene. The CDR3 contains 12 residues. CDR1 is LNHDA and CDR2 is SQIVND in the germline V gene (reference sequence). V dropped 3 bases and J dropped 8 bases, with 10 bases sitting between them. CDR3 residues: CASSIEPGEAFF. Written as DNA, the CDR3 is TGTGCCAGTAGTATTGAACCGGGAGAAGCTTTCTTT.

A note on this clone: Germline is not matched at one junction end, which may reflect a read error. The chain employs TRBV5-4 and TRBJ1-2; TRBD1 matches 7 bases. This CDR3 is 12 amino acids long. Germline V CDR1 and CDR2: SGHNT, YYREEE (reference sequence). The CDR3 here is CASSLVLGDSSF. The CDR3, as DNA: TGTGCCAGCAGCTTGGTATTGGGGGACAGTTCCTTC.

V usage is TRBV27 and J usage is TRBJ2-7, with 10 bases lining up with TRBD2. Germline V gives CDR1 MNHEY, CDR2 SMNVEV (reference sequence). Trimming at V came to 5 bases and at J to 4 bases, leaving 14 bases not matched to a gene. The CDR3 covers 17 residues. The CDR3 bases are TGTGCCAGCAGTCCACCCTTCGGACTAGCGGCGAAATACGAGCAGTACTTC. Protein product: CASSPPFGLAAKYEQYF.

Only a few counts were recorded for this clone. The rearrangement links TRBV30 to TRBJ1-5; 9 nucleotides line up with TRBD1. Per the germline V gene, CDR1 is GTSNPN and CDR2 is SVGIG (reference sequence). This CDR3 has 16 amino acids. The V segment lost 1 base and the J segment 4 bases; nucleotides outside the gene matches: 8. CDR3 DNA: TGTGCCTGGAGTGACCGGGACAGGGTTCGGAATCAGCCCCAGCATTTT. This gives the protein CAWSDRDRVRNQPQHF.

The J gene is TRBJ1-1, the V gene TRBV18; perhaps TRBD1 as D (6 bases). The CDR3 contains 15 residues. Trimming stripped 2 bases from V and 7 bases from J, with 17 bases between. Germline loops: CDR1 KGHSH, CDR2 LQKENI. The CDR3 region is CASSPNSDSTGEAFF. In nucleotides, the CDR3 is TGTGCCAGCTCACCAAACTCGGACAGTACCGGTGAAGCTTTCTTT.

In this sample, this clone turned up once. The chain has TRBV15 and TRBJ1-2; D remains ambiguous. The CDR3 runs 12 residues. Between the trimmed V and J ends, which lost 1 base and 8 bases, there was a span of 8 bases. Germline lookup yields CDR1 LNHNV and CDR2 YYDKDF (reference sequence). This CDR3 reads CATSRGPEGYTF. The CDR3 nucleotides read TGTGCCACCAGCAGAGGGCCAGAAGGCTACACCTTC.

V gene TRBV5-6 combines with J gene TRBJ1-2; D unresolved. Germline V gene sequence: CDR1 SGHDT, CDR2 YYEEEE. This CDR3 is 14 amino acids long. Trimming took 0 bases from V and 7 from J, leaving 13 bases between them. The DNA of the CDR3 is TGTGCCAGCAGCTTGGAGGGAGGTTATTTTGGCTACACCTTC. This translates into CASSLEGGYFGYTF.

V and J are TRBV10-3 and TRBJ2-5, with TRBD2 matching 7 bases. This CDR3 has 15 residues. Trimming at V came to 5 bases and at J to 5 bases, leaving 11 bases not matched to a gene. From germline, CDR1 is ENHRY and CDR2 SYGVKD. CDR3 coding DNA: TGTGCCATCAGTCCCCGTCGGGGAGGGGACGAGACCCAGTACTTC. Its protein is CAISPRRGGDETQYF.